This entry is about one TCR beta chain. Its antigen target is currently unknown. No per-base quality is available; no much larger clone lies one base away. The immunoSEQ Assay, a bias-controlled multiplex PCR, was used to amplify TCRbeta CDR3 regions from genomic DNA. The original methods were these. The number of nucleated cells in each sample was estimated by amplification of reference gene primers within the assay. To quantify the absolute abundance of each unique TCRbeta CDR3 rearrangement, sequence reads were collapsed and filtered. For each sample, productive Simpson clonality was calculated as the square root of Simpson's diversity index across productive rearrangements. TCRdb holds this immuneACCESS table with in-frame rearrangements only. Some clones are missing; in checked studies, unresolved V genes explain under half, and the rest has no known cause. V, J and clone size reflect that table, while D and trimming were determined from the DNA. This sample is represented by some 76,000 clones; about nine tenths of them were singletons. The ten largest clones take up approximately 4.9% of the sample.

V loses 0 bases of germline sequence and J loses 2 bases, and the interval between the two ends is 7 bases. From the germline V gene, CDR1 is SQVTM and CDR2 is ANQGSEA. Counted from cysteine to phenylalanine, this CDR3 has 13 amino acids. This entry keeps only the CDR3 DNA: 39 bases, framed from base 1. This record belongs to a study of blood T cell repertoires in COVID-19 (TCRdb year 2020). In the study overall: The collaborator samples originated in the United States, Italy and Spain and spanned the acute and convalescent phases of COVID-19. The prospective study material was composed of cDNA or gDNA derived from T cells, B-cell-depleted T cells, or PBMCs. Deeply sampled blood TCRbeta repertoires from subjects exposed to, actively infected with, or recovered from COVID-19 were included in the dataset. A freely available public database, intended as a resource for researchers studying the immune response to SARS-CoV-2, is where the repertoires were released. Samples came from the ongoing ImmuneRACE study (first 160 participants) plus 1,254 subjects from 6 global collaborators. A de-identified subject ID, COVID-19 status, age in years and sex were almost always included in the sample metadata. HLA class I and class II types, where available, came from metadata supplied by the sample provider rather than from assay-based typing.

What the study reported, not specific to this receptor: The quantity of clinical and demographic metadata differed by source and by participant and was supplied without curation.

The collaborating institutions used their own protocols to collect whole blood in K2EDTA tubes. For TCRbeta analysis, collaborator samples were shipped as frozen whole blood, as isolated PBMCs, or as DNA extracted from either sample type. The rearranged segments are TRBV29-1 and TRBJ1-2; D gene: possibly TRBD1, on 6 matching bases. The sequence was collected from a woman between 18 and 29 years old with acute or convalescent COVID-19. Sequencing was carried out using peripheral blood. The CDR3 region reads CSVEDQGNYGYTF. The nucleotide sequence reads TGCAGCGTTGAAGATCAGGGGAACTATGGCTACACCTTC.